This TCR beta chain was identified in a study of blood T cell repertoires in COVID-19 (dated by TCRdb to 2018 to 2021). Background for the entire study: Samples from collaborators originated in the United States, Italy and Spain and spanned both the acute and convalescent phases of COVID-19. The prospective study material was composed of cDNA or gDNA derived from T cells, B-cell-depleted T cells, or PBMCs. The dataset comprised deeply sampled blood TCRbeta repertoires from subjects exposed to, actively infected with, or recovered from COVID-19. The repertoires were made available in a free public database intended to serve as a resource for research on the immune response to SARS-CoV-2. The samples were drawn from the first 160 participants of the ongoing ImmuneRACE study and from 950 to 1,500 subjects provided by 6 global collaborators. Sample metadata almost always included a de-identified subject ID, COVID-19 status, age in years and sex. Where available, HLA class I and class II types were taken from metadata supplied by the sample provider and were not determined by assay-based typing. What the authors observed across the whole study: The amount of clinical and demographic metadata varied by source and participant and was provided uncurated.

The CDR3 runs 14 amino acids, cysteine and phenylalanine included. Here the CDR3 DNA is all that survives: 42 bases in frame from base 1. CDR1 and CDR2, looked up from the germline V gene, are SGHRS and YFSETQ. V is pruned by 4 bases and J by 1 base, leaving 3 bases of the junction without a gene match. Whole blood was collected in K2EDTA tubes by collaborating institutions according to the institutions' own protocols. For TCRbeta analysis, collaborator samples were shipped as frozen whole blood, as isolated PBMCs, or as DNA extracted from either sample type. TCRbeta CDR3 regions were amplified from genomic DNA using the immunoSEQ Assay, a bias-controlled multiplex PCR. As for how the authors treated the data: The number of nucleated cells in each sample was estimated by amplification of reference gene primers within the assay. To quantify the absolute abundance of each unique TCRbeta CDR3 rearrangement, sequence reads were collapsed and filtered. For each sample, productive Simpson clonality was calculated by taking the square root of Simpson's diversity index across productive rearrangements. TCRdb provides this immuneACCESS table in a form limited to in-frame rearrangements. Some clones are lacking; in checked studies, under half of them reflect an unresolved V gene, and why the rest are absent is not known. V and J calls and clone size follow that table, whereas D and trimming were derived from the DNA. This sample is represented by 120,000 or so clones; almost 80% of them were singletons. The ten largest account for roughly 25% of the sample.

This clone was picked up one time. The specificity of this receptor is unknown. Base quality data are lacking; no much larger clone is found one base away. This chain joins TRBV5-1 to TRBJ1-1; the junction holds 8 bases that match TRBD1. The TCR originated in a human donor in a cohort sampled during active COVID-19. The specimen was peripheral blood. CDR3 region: CASSGTGGNTEAFF. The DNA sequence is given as TGCGCCAGCAGCGGGACAGGTGGGAACACTGAAGCTTTCTTT.